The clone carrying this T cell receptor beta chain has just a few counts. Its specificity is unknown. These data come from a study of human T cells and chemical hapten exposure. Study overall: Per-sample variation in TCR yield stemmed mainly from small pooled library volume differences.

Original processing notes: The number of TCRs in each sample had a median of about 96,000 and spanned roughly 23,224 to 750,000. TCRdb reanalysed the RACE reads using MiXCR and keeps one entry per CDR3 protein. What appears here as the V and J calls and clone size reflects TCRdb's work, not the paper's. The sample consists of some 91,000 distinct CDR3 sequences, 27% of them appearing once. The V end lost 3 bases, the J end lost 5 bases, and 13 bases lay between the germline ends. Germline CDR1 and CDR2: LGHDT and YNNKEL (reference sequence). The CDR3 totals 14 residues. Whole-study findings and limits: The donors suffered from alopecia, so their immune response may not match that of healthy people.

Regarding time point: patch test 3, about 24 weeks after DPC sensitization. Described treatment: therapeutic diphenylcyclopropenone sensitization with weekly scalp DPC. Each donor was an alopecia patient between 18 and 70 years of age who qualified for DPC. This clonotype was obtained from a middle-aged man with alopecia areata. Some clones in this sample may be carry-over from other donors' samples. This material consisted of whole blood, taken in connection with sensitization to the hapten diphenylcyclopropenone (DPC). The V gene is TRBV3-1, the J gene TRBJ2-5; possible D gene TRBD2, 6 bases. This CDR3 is CASSQRGTTETQYF. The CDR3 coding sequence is TGTGCCAGCAGCCAGCGGGGTACCACGGAGACCCAGTACTTC.